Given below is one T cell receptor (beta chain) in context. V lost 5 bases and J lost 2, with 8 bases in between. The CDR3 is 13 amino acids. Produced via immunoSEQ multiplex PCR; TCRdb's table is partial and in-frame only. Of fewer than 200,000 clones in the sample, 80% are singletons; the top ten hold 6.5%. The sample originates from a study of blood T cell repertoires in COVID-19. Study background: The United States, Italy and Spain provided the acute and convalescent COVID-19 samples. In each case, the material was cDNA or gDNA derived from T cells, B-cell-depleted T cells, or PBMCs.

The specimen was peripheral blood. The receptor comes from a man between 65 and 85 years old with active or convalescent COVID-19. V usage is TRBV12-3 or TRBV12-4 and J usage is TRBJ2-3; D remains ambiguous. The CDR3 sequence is CASSAGFTDTQYF. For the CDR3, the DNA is TGTGCCAGCAGTGCAGGATTCACAGATACGCAGTATTTT.